This TCR beta chain derives from a study of T-cell memory formation after mild COVID-19. Note on this clonotype: What it binds is not known.

Each CDR3 protein is one row after TCRdb ran MiXCR on the 5' RACE reads. The table lists 450,000 to 650,000 distinct CDR3 sequences, around 21% of them singletons, with roughly an eighth in the top ten. V lost 4 bases to trimming and J lost 1 base; unmatched junction nucleotides: 7. Germline V gives CDR1 MDHEN, CDR2 SYDVKM. The CDR3 is made up of 16 amino acids. Whole-study results and caveats: Day 37-peaking second-wave clones had unconfirmed SARS-CoV-2 specificity.

The gene calls are TRBV28 and TRBJ1-1; 9 bases align to TRBD1. The sequencing input was PBMCs or a T cell subset sorted from them (not recorded which). The sequence came from an adult woman who had mild COVID-19 (a few samples of this study predate the infection). Cell type and time point are not known. This CDR3 is CASSSPPGQGNTEAFF. DNA of the CDR3: TGTGCCAGCAGTTCTCCTCCGGGACAGGGGAACACTGAAGCTTTCTTT.